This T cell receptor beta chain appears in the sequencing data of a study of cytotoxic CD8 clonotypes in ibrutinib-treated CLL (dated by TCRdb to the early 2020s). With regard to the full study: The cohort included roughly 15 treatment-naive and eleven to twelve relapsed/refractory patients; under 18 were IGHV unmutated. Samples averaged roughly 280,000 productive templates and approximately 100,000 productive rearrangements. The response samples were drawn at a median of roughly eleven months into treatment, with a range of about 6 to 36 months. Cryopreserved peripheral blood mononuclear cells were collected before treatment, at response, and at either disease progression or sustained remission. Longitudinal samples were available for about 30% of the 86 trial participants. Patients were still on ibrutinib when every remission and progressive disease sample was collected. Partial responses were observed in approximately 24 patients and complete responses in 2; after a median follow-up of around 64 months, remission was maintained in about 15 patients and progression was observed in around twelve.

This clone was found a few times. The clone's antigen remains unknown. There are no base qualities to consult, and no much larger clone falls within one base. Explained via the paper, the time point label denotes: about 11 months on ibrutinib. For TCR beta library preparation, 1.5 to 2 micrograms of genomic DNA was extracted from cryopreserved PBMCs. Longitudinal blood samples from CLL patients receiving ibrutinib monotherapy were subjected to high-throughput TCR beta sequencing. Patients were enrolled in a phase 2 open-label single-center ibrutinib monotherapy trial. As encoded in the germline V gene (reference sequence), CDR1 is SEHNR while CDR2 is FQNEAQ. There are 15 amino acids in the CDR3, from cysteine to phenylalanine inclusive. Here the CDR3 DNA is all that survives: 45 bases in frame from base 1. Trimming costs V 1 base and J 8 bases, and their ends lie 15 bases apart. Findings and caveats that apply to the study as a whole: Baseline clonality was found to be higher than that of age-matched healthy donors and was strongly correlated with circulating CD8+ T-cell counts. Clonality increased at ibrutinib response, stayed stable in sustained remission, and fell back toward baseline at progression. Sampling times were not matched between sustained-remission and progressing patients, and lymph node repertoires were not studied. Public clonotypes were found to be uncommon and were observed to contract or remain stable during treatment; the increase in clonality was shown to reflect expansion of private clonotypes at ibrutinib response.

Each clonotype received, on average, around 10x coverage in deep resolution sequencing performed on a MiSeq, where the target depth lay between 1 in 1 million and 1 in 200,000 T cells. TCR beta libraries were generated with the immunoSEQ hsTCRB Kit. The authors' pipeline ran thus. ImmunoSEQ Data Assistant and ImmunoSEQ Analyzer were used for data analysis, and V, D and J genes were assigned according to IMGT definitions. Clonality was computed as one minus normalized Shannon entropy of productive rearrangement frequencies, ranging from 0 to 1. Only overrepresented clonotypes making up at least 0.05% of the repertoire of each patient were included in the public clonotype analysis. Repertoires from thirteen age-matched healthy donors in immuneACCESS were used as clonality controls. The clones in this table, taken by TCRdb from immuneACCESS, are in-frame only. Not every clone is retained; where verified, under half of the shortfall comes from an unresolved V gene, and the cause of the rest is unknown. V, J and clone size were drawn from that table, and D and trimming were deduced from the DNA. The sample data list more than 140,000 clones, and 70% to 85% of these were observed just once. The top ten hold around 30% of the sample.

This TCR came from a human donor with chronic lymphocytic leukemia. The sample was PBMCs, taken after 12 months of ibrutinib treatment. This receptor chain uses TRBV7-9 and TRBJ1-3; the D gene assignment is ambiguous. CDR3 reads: CASSLVMGSADTIYF. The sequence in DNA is TGTGCCAGCAGCTTAGTTATGGGGTCTGCTGACACCATATATTTT.